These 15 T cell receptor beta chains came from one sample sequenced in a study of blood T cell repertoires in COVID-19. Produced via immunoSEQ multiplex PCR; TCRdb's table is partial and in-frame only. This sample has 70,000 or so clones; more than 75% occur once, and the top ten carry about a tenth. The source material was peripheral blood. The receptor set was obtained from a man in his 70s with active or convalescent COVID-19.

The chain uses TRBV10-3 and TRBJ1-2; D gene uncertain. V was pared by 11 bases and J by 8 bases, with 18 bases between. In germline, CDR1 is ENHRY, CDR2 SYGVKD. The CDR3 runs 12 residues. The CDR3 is CASAGEREGYTF. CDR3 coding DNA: TGTGCCTCCGCCGGGGAGCGAGAAGGCTACACCTTC.

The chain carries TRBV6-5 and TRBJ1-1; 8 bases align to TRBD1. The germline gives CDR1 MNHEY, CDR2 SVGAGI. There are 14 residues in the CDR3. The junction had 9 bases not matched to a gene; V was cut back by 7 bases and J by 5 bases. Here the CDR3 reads CASIDRGLGTEAFF. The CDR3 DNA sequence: TGTGCCAGCATAGACAGGGGATTAGGAACTGAAGCTTTCTTT.

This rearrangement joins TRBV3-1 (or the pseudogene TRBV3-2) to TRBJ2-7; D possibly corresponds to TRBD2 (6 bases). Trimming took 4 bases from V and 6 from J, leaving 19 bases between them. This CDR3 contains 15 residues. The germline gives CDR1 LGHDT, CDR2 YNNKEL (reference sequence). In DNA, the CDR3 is TGTGCCAGCAGCCGGGGGGAGACCGCAACAGGCGAGCAGTACTTC. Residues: CASSRGETATGEQYF.

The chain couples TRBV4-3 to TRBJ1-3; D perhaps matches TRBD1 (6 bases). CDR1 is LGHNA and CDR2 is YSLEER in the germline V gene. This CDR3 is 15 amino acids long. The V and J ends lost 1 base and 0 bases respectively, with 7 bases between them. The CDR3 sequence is CASSQVTGSGNTIYF. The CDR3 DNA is TGCGCCAGCAGCCAAGTGACAGGCTCTGGAAACACCATATATTTT.

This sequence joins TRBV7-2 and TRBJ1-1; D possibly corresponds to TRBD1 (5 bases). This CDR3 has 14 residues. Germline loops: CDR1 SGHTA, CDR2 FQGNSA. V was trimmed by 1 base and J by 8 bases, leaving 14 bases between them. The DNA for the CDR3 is TGTGCCAGCAGCTTAGGCGCTGAGACAGCCGAAGCTTTCTTT. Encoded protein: CASSLGAETAEAFF.

CDR3 in DNA: TGTGCCAGCAGCGCAACTAGCATGGATGAGCAGTTCTTC. Translated: CASSATSMDEQFF. This chain joins TRBV11-2 and TRBJ2-1, with D possibly TRBD2 on 6 matching bases. Germline values: CDR1 SGHAT, CDR2 FQNNGV. The CDR3 extends over 13 amino acids. V was pared by 5 bases and J by 8 bases, with 13 bases between.

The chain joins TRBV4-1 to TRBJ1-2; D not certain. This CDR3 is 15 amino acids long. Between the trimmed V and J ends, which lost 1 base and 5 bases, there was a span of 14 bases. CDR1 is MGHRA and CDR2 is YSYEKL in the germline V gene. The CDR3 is CASSQGPQREYGYTF. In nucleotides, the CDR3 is TGCGCCAGCAGCCAAGGGCCACAGCGGGAATATGGCTACACCTTC.

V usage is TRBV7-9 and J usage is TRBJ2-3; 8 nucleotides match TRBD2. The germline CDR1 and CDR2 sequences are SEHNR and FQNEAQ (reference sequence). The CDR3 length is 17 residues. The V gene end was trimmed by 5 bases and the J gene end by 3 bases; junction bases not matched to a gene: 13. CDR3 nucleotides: TGTGCCAGCAGCCTCCCCGCCGGGGGGGGGTCGACAGATACGCAGTATTTT. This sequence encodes CASSLPAGGGSTDTQYF.

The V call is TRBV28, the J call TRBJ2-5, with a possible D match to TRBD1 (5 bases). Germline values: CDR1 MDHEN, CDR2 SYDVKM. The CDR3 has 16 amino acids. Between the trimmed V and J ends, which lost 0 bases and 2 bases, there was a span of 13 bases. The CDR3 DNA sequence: TGTGCCAGCAGTTTATGGACAGAGCGATCACAAGAGACCCAGTACTTC. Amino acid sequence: CASSLWTERSQETQYF.

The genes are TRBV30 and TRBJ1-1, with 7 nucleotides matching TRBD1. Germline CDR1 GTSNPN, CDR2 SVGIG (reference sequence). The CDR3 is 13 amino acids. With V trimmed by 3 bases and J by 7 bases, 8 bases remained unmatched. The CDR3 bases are TGTGCCTGGAGGGGGGCAGGGGGAGTTGAAGCTTTCTTT. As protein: CAWRGAGGVEAFF.

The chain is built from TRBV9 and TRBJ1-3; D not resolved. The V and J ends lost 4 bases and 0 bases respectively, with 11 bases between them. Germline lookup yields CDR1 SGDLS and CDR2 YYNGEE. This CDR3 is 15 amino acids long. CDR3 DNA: TGTGCCAGCAGCCCCAACCCAGGCTCTGGAAACACCATATATTTT. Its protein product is CASSPNPGSGNTIYF.

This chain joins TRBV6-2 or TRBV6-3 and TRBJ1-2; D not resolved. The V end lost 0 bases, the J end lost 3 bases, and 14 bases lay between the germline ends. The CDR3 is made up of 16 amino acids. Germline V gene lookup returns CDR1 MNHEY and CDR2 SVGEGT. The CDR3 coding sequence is TGTGCCAGCAGTTACTCGGCGACGGGAATTGACTATGGCTACACCTTC. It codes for CASSYSATGIDYGYTF.

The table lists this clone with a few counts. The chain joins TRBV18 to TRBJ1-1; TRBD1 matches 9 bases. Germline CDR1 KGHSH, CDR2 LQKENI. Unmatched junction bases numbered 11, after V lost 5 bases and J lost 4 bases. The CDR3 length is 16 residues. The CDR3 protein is CASSILPGQGSTEAFF. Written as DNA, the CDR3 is TGTGCCAGCTCAATTTTGCCGGGACAGGGCTCCACTGAAGCTTTCTTT.

CDR3 nucleotides: TGTGCCAGCAGCTTAGCGACAGGTCCCGACGAGCAGTACTTC. Translated: CASSLATGPDEQYF. The gene calls are TRBV7-6 and TRBJ2-7, with D maybe TRBD1 (6 bases). Germline V CDR1 and CDR2: SGHVS, FNYEAQ. V was pared by 0 bases and J by 5 bases, with 11 bases between. The CDR3 loop spans 14 amino acids.

The CDR3 is CASSLGGQSTDTQYF. The CDR3 nucleotides read TGTGCCAGCAGCTTAGGGGGCCAGAGCACAGATACGCAGTATTTT. The rearrangement uses TRBV7-6 and TRBJ2-3, with D perhaps matching TRBD1 (5 bases). Trimming left V 1 base short and J 0 bases short, with 8 bases between. CDR1 SGHVS and CDR2 FNYEAQ come from the germline V gene. The CDR3 extends over 15 amino acids.